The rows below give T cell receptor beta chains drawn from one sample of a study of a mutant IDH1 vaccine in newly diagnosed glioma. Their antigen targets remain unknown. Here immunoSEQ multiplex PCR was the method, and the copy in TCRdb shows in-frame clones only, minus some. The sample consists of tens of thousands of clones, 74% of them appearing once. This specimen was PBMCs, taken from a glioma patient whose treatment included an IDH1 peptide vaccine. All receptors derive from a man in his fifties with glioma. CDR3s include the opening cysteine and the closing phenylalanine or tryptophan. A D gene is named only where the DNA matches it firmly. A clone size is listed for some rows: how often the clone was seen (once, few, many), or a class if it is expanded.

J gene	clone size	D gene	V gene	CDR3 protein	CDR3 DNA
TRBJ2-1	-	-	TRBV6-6	CASTTRGTYNEQFF	TGTGCCAGCACCACGAGAGGGACCTACAATGAGCAGTTCTTC
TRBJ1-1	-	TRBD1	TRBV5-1	CASSLQDRGMNTEAFF	TGCGCCAGCAGCTTGCAGGACAGGGGCATGAACACTGAAGCTTTCTTT
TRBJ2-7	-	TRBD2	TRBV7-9	CASRRSGGDDEQYF	TGTGCCAGCAGAAGAAGCGGGGGGGACGACGAGCAGTACTTC
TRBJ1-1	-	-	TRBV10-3	CAISESAGPVSSAFF	TGTGCCATCAGTGAGTCCGCGGGCCCTGTATCTTCAGCTTTCTTT
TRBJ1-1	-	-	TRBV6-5	CASSYFGETEAFF	TGTGCCAGCAGTTACTTCGGGGAGACTGAAGCTTTCTTT
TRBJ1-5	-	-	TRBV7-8	CASSLAAGTNQPQHF	TGTGCCAGCAGCTTAGCGGCAGGGACCAATCAGCCCCAGCATTTT
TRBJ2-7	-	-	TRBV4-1	CASSPGPYEQYF	TGCGCCAGCAGCCCGGGGCCCTACGAGCAGTACTTC
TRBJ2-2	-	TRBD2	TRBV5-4	CASSLKSSGGAGGELFF	TGTGCCAGCAGCTTGAAGTCTAGCGGGGGGGCCGGCGGGGAGCTGTTTTTT
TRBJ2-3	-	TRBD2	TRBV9	CASSVEGLPTDTQYF	TGTGCCAGCAGCGTAGAGGGACTACCCACAGATACGCAGTATTTT
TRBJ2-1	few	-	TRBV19	CASSIASNEQFF	TGTGCCAGTAGTATTGCGAGTAATGAGCAGTTCTTC
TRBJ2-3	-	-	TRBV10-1	CASGQGGFTDTQYF	TGCGCCAGCGGCCAGGGGGGGTTCACAGATACGCAGTATTTT
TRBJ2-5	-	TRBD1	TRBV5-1	CASSLTGGRETQYF	TGCGCCAGCAGCTTGACAGGGGGCCGGGAGACCCAGTACTTC
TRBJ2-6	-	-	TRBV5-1	CASSSTTFSGANVLTF	TGCGCCAGCAGCTCCACAACATTCTCTGGGGCCAACGTCCTGACTTTC
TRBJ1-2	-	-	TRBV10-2	CASRDPARTNYGYTF	TGCGCCAGCAGAGACCCGGCCAGGACTAACTATGGCTACACCTTC
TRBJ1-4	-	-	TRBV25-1	CASSIGGNNEKLFF	TGTGCCAGCAGCATCGGGGGGAACAATGAAAAACTGTTTTTT
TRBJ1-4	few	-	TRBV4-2	CASSQERGLLNEKLFF	TGTGCCAGCAGCCAAGAGCGAGGGCTTCTTAATGAAAAACTGTTTTTT
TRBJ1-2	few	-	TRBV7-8	CASSPGKSYGYTF	TGTGCCAGCAGCCCTGGCAAGTCCTATGGCTACACCTTC
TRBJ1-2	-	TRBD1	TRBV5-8	CASSATWTGANYGYTF	TGTGCCAGCAGCGCAACTTGGACAGGAGCTAACTATGGCTACACCTTC
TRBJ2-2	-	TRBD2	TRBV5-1	CASSLASGGPGAGELFF	TGCGCCAGCAGCTTGGCTAGCGGGGGCCCCGGCGCCGGGGAGCTGTTTTTT
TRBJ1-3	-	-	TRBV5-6	CASSLGPNTSGNTIYF	TGTGCCAGCAGCTTGGGGCCAAATACTTCTGGAAACACCATATATTTT
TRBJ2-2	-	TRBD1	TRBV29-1	CSLGQGGYSGELFF	TGCAGCTTAGGACAGGGTGGTTATTCTGGGGAGCTGTTTTTT
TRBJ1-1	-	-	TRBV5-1	CASSPGREMNTEAFF	TGCGCCAGCAGCCCCGGTAGGGAAATGAACACTGAAGCTTTCTTT
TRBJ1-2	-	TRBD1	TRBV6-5	CASSSLGTGGYGYTF	TGTGCCAGCAGTTCTCTGGGGACAGGGGGCTATGGCTACACCTTC
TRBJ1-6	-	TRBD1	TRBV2	CASTSTGGNSPLHF	TGTGCCAGCACTTCCACAGGGGGCAATTCACCCCTCCACTTT
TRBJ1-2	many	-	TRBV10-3	CAISESRDVYGYTF	TGTGCCATCAGTGAGTCGCGGGACGTCTATGGCTACACCTTC
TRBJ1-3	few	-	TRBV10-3	CAISESDSYSGNTIYF	TGTGCCATCAGTGAGTCGGACTCATACTCTGGAAACACCATATATTTT